This TCR beta chain was observed in a study of cytotoxic CD8 clonotypes in ibrutinib-treated CLL. Germline V lookup: CDR1 SGHRS, CDR2 YFSETQ. V lost 3 bases, J lost 2 bases, and 8 bases lay in between. This CDR3 is built from 13 residues. Assay: immunoSEQ multiplex PCR; the TCRdb copy retains only in-frame clones and omits some. The sample records 150,000 to 200,000 clones, 88% being singletons. Sequencing used PBMCs, obtained at disease progression, from a patient treated with ibrutinib. This receptor was obtained from a human donor with chronic lymphocytic leukemia. J is TRBJ1-1 and V is TRBV5-1, with D possibly matching TRBD1 (6 bases). CDR3 coding DNA: TGCGCCAGCAGCTGGACAGCTAACACTGAAGCTTTCTTT. It translates to CASSWTANTEAFF. The entire variable domain, with the rest obtained from reference TRBV5-1 and TRBJ1-1, is as follows: KAGVTQTPRYLIKTRGQQVTLSCSPISGHRSVSWYQQTPGQGLQFLFEYFSETQRNKGNFPGRFSGRQFSNSRSEMNVSTLELGDSALYLCASSWTANTEAFFGQGTRLTVV.